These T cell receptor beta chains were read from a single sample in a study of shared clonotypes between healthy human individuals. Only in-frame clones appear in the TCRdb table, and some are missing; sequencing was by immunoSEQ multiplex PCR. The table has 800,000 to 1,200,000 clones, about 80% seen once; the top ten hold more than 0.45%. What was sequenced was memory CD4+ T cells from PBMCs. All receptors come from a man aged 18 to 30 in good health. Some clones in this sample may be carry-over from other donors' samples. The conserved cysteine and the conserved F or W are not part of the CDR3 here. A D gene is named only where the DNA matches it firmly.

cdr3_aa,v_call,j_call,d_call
ASSLDVTAWETQY,TRBV11-2,TRBJ2-5,-
ASTPTLGSTGELF,TRBV6-1,TRBJ2-2,-
ASSASTSGRAWGETQY,TRBV11-2,TRBJ2-5,TRBD2
ASSLAYEQY,TRBV13,TRBJ2-7,-
ASRQGGYGYT,TRBV2,TRBJ1-2,-
ASSIAGTGGDGYT,TRBV27,TRBJ1-2,TRBD1
ASSQTQGEQY,TRBV4-1,TRBJ2-7,-
ASSASGTVSYNEQF,TRBV9,TRBJ2-1,TRBD2
ASSPLSSSGYNEQF,TRBV27,TRBJ2-1,TRBD2
ASSSPSGSWYEQY,TRBV6-1,TRBJ2-7,TRBD2
ASSLGGGGDTGELF,TRBV7-2,TRBJ2-2,-
ASSQGASGDQPQH,TRBV18,TRBJ1-5,TRBD1
ASSSGTGYEKLF,TRBV19,TRBJ1-4,TRBD1
ASSPTYTGELF,TRBV18,TRBJ2-2,-
ASSYSMTSSGYT,TRBV6-5,TRBJ1-2,-
SADENYEQY,TRBV20-1,TRBJ2-7,-
ASSVGEGGRGLSEQY,TRBV9,TRBJ2-7,TRBD2
ASSFTGRNEQF,TRBV5-4,TRBJ2-1,-
ARSLQLADTGELF,TRBV5-3,TRBJ2-2,TRBD2
ASRLGQGTYGELF,TRBV2,TRBJ2-2,TRBD1
ASSLALKTSGSSYEQY,TRBV27,TRBJ2-7,TRBD2
ASSLSVTGELF,TRBV27,TRBJ2-2,-
ASSLNTINYGYT,TRBV28,TRBJ1-2,-
ASSLPARGVYGYT,TRBV4-1,TRBJ1-2,-
ATSKTSGSSYEQY,TRBV15,TRBJ2-7,TRBD2
AWSVRRNTEAF,TRBV30,TRBJ1-1,-
ASSPTSGSTDTQY,TRBV18,TRBJ2-3,TRBD2
ASSQTSGSNIQY,TRBV7-8,TRBJ2-4,-
ASKTAGGPQPQH,TRBV2,TRBJ1-5,-
ASSPRQGGRTYEQY,TRBV9,TRBJ2-7,-
ASSYGRGLYEQY,TRBV6-5,TRBJ2-7,TRBD1
ASSPPGQGYEQY,TRBV18,TRBJ2-7,TRBD1
ASSSTGSGTGEEF,TRBV7-3,TRBJ2-1,TRBD1
ASSSPDSVRTQH,TRBV28,TRBJ1-5,-
ASSLEPSSYNEQF,TRBV7-7,TRBJ2-1,-
ASSLAAPWSYEQY,TRBV7-9,TRBJ2-7,-
ASSESVAEGTEAF,TRBV25-1,TRBJ1-1,-
ASSIILAGGPGELF,TRBV19,TRBJ2-2,TRBD2
ASSPGQGRYEQY,TRBV28,TRBJ2-7,TRBD1
ASSPGQGDEQY,TRBV7-6,TRBJ2-7,TRBD1
ASSLSGETQY,TRBV5-6,TRBJ2-5,-
ASSLANRETQY,TRBV6-1,TRBJ2-5,TRBD2
ASRRQQETQY,TRBV6-6,TRBJ2-5,-
ASSLDSAAANGYGYT,TRBV5-1,TRBJ1-2,-
ASSLRGGKIYEQH,TRBV4-1,TRBJ2-7,TRBD1
ASSLGPGGTGELF,TRBV5-1,TRBJ2-2,TRBD2
ASSAGSILVGNEQF,TRBV9,TRBJ2-1,-
ASTPSLNTGELF,TRBV6-5,TRBJ2-2,-